This T cell receptor beta chain was profiled in a study of blood T cell repertoires in COVID-19. Study-wide context: In each case, the material was cDNA or gDNA derived from T cells, B-cell-depleted T cells, or PBMCs.

Germline V gene data show CDR1 as SGDLS and CDR2 as YYNGEE. Unmatched junction bases numbered 9, after V lost 4 bases and J lost 7 bases. This CDR3 has 15 residues. Under the authors' procedure: It was from reference gene primer amplification that nucleated cell counts were estimated. Data came from immunoSEQ multiplex PCR; TCRdb stores just in-frame clones and leaves some out. Clone size and the V and J calls come from that table; the DNA yielded D and trimming. The sample lists 170,000 or so clones, roughly 90% occurring once. The source of this sequence is a man in his fifties with acute or convalescent COVID-19. The chain carries TRBV9 and TRBJ1-5; 9 bases align to TRBD1. The sequenced material came from peripheral blood. CDR3 in amino acids: CASSLTGGAGQPQHF. The CDR3 DNA follows: TGTGCCAGCAGCCTTACAGGGGGCGCAGGGCAGCCCCAGCATTTT.